Listed below are T cell receptor beta chains from one sample, sequenced in a study of blood T cell repertoires in COVID-19. The protocol was immunoSEQ multiplex PCR, while the TCRdb copy is restricted to in-frame clones and leaves out a portion. The profile shows 55,000 to 80,000 clones, over 70% of them singletons. What was sequenced was peripheral blood. Every receptor here comes from a human donor in a cohort sampled during active COVID-19. CDR3s include the opening cysteine and the closing phenylalanine or tryptophan. The D gene is left open where the match is weak. A row's size may be missing; if present it is once, few, many or a size class.

V: TRBV6-6; size: .; D: TRBD1; J: TRBJ1-2; CDR3: CASIDRQGVNGYTF; DNA: TGTGCCAGCATCGACCGACAGGGCGTAAATGGCTACACCTTC
V: TRBV7-6; size: .; D: TRBD1; J: TRBJ2-5; CDR3: CASSPDRRGQETQYF; DNA: TGTGCCAGCAGCCCGGACAGGCGAGGCCAAGAGACCCAGTACTTC
V: TRBV3-1/TRBV3-2; size: .; D: TRBD2; J: TRBJ2-1; CDR3: CASSQAWREGRDEQFF; DNA: TGTGCCAGCAGCCAAGCCTGGCGGGAGGGTAGAGATGAGCAGTTCTTC
V: TRBV18; size: .; D: TRBD1; J: TRBJ1-5; CDR3: CASSPYRGPQPQHF; DNA: TGTGCCAGCTCGCCCTACAGGGGGCCCCAGCCCCAGCATTTT
V: TRBV12-3/TRBV12-4; size: .; D: .; J: TRBJ2-7; CDR3: CASRRGLSWEQYF; DNA: TGTGCCAGCAGGAGGGGACTTTCATGGGAGCAGTACTTC
V: TRBV6-5; size: few; D: .; J: TRBJ1-6; CDR3: CASRGQGGINSPLHF; DNA: TGTGCCAGCAGGGGGCAAGGAGGGATCAATTCACCCCTCCACTTT
V: TRBV15; size: .; D: .; J: TRBJ2-7; CDR3: CATSRLGGNEQYF; DNA: TGTGCCACCAGCAGGCTGGGCGGGAACGAGCAGTACTTC
V: TRBV20-1; size: .; D: .; J: TRBJ2-2; CDR3: CSASLGDSNTGELFF; DNA: TGCAGTGCTAGTCTGGGGGACTCGAACACCGGGGAGCTGTTTTTT
V: TRBV7-9; size: .; D: .; J: TRBJ1-4; CDR3: CASSLLSEKLFF; DNA: TGTGCCAGCAGCTTGCTAAGTGAAAAACTGTTTTTT
V: TRBV19; size: .; D: .; J: TRBJ1-5; CDR3: CASSVRTGNQPQHF; DNA: TGTGCCAGTAGTGTCCGGACGGGAAATCAGCCCCAGCATTTT
V: TRBV7-3; size: .; D: .; J: TRBJ2-2; CDR3: CASSLTGSSRGGNTGELFF; DNA: TGTGCCAGCAGCTTAACTGGGTCTAGCCGTGGTGGGAACACCGGGGAGCTGTTTTTT
V: TRBV30; size: .; D: .; J: TRBJ1-2; CDR3: CAWYRPAGSNYGYTF; DNA: TGTGCCTGGTACCGACCAGCAGGTTCTAACTATGGCTACACCTTC
V: TRBV5-1; size: .; D: TRBD1; J: TRBJ1-3; CDR3: CASSPGQGAPGNTIYF; DNA: TGCGCCAGCAGCCCGGGACAGGGGGCTCCGGGAAACACCATATATTTT
V: TRBV19; size: .; D: .; J: TRBJ1-1; CDR3: CASSTGITMNTEAFF; DNA: TGTGCCAGTAGTACAGGGATTACGATGAACACTGAAGCTTTCTTT
V: TRBV10-3; size: .; D: .; J: TRBJ1-2; CDR3: CAISESGGHARGYTF; DNA: TGTGCCATCAGTGAGTCGGGGGGGCACGCACGTGGCTACACCTTC
V: TRBV10-3; size: .; D: TRBD1; J: TRBJ2-7; CDR3: CATTGTGPYEQYF; DNA: TGTGCCACTACCGGGACAGGGCCGTACGAGCAGTACTTC
V: TRBV10-3; size: .; D: .; J: TRBJ2-3; CDR3: CAISDSLSTDTQYF; DNA: TGTGCCATCAGTGATAGCCTGAGCACAGATACGCAGTATTTT
V: TRBV5-1; size: .; D: TRBD2; J: TRBJ2-2; CDR3: CASSLSTPSGATGELFF; DNA: TGCGCCAGCAGCTTGTCTACCCCTAGCGGAGCCACCGGGGAGCTGTTTTTT
V: TRBV24-1; size: .; D: TRBD2; J: TRBJ2-3; CDR3: CATSDSLGRGGQDTQYF; DNA: TGTGCCACCAGTGATTCTCTGGGGCGGGGGGGCCAGGATACGCAGTATTTT
V: TRBV4-2; size: .; D: .; J: TRBJ1-1; CDR3: CASSHELAVNTEAFF; DNA: TGTGCCAGCAGCCATGAATTGGCCGTGAACACTGAAGCTTTCTTT
V: TRBV30; size: once; D: TRBD2; J: TRBJ2-1; CDR3: CAWSRSSGRARNEQFF; DNA: TGTGCCTGGAGTAGGAGTAGCGGGAGGGCCAGGAATGAGCAGTTCTTC
V: TRBV18; size: .; D: TRBD1; J: TRBJ2-7; CDR3: CASSPWDSNEQYF; DNA: TGTGCCAGCTCACCCTGGGACAGTAACGAGCAGTACTTC
V: TRBV6-5; size: once; D: TRBD1; J: TRBJ2-7; CDR3: CASSLHGGQGYEQYF; DNA: TGTGCCAGCAGTCTCCATGGGGGACAGGGGTACGAGCAGTACTTC
V: TRBV7-9; size: .; D: .; J: TRBJ2-4; CDR3: CASSLLRGQNIQYF; DNA: TGTGCCAGCAGCTTACTCAGGGGCCAAAACATTCAGTACTTC
V: TRBV6-1; size: .; D: .; J: TRBJ2-7; CDR3: CASSEGYSSEQYF; DNA: TGTGCCAGCAGTGAGGGCTACAGCTCTGAGCAGTACTTC
V: TRBV2; size: .; D: .; J: TRBJ1-4; CDR3: CASSDDSEKLFF; DNA: TGTGCCAGCAGTGACGACAGTGAAAAACTGTTTTTT
V: TRBV2; size: .; D: .; J: TRBJ2-3; CDR3: CASRPGQVSTDTQYF; DNA: TGTGCCAGCAGGCCAGGTCAGGTTAGCACAGATACGCAGTATTTT